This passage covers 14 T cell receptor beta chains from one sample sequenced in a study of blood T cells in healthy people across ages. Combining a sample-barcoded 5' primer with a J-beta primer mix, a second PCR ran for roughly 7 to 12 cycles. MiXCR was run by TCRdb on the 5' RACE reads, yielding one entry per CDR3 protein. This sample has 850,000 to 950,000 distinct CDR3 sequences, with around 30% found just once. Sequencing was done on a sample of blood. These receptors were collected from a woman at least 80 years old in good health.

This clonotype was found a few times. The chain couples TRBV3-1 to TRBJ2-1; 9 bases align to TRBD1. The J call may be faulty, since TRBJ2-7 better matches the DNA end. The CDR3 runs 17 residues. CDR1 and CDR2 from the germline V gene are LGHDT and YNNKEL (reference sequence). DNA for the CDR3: TGTGCCAGCAGCGCTAGATCCGGGACAGGGCGGTATAATGAGCAGTACTTC. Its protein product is CASSARSGTGRYNEQYF.

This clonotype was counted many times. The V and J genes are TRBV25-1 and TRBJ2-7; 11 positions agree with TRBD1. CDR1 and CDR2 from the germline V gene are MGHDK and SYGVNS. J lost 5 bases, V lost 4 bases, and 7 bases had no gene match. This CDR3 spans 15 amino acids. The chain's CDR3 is CASSVSGQGVHEQYF. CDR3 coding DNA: TGTGCCAGCAGTGTCTCGGGACAGGGGGTCCACGAGCAGTACTTC.

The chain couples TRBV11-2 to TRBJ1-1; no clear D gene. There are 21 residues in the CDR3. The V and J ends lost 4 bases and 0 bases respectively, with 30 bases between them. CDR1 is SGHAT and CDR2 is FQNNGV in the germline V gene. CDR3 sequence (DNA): TGTGCCAGCAGCTCAAACCGCGCCGGGCCGGCCTTTGTCTCCATGAACACTGAAGCTTTCTTT. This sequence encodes CASSSNRAGPAFVSMNTEAFF.

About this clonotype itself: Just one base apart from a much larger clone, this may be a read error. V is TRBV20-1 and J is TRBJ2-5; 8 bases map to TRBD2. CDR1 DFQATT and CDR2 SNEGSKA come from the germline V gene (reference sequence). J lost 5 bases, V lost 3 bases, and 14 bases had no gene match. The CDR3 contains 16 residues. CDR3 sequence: CSASSPHRGGGETQYF. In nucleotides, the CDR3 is TGCAGTGCTAGCTCGCCGCATCGGGGGGGCGGGGAGACCCAGTACTTC.

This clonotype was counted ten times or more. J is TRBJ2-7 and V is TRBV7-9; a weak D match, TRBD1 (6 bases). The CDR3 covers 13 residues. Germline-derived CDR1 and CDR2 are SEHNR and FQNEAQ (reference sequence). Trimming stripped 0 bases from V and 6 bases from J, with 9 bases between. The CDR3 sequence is CASSLAAGVEQYF. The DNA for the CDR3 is TGTGCCAGCAGCTTAGCGGCAGGGGTCGAGCAGTACTTC.

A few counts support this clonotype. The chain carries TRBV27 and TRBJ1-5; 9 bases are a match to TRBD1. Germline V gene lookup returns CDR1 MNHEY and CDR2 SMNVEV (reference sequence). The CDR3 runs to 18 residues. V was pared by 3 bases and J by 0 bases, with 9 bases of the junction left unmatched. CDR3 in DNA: TGTGCCAGCAGTTTCCCGGACAGGGGCATTTATAGCAATCAGCCCCAGCATTTT. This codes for CASSFPDRGIYSNQPQHF.

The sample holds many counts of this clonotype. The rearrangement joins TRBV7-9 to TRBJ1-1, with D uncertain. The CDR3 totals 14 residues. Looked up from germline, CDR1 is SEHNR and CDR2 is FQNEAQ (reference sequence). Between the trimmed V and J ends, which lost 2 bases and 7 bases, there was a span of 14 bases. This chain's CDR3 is CASSLRSVGLEAFF. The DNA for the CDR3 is TGTGCCAGCAGCTTAAGGTCGGTGGGTCTTGAAGCTTTCTTT. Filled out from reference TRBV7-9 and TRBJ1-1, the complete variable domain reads DTGVSQNPRHKITKRGQNVTFRCDPISEHNRLYWYRQTLGQGPEFLTYFQNEAQLEKSRLLSDRFSAERPKGSFSTLEIQRTEQGDSAMYLCASSLRSVGLEAFFGQGTRLTVV.

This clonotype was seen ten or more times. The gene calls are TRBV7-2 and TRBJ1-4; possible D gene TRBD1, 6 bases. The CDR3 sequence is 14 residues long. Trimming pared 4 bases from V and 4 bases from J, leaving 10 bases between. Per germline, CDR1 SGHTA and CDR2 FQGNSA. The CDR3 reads CASSSTGLNEKLFF. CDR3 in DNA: TGTGCCAGCAGCTCGACAGGTCTTAATGAAAAACTGTTTTTT.

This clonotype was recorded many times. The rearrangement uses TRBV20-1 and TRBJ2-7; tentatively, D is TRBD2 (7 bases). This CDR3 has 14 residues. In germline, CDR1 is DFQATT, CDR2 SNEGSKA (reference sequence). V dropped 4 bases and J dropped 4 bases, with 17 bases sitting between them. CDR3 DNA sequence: TGCAGTGCTATAAGGGGGGGGCAAGGTTACGAGCAGTACTTC. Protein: CSAIRGGQGYEQYF.

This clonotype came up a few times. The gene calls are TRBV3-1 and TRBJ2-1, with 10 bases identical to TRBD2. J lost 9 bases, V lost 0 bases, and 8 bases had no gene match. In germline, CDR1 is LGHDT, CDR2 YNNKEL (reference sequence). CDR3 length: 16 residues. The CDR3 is CASSQDWASGGFEQFF. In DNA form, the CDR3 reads TGTGCCAGCAGCCAAGATTGGGCTAGCGGGGGTTTTGAGCAGTTCTTC.

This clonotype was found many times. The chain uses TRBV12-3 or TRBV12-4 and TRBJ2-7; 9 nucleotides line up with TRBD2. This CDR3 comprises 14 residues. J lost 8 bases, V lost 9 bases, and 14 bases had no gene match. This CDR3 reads CASAIAAGGPKQYF. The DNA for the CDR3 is TGTGCCAGTGCCATTGCGGCGGGGGGGCCTAAGCAGTACTTC.

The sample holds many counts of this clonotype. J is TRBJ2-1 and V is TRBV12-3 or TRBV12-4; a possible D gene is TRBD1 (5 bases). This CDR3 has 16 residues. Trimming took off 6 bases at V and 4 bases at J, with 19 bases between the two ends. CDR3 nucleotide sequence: TGTGCCAGCAGACCCACAGGAGCCCTAGGGTACAATGAGCAGTTCTTC. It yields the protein CASRPTGALGYNEQFF.

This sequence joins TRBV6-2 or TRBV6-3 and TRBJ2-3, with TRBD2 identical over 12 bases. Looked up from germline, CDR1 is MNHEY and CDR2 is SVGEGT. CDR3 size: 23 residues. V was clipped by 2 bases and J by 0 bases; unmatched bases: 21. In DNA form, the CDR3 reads TGTGCCAGCAGTTACAGCCCCGGGACTAGCGGGCGGGCTTTATGGTATAGCACAGATACGCAGTATTTT. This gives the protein CASSYSPGTSGRALWYSTDTQYF.

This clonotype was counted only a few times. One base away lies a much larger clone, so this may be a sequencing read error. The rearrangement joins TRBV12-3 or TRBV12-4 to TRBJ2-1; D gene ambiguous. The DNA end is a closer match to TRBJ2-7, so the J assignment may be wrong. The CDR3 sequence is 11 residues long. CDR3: CAIGTYNEQYF. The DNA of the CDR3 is TGTGCCATCGGAACTTACAATGAGCAGTACTTC.